A selection of T cell receptor beta chains follows, all from one sample in a study of shared clonotypes between healthy human individuals. Produced via immunoSEQ multiplex PCR; TCRdb's table is partial and in-frame only. The sample has some 1,600,000 clones; 95% to 99% are singletons. The material sequenced was naive CD4+ T cells sorted from blood. The receptor source for this set is a man younger than 45 in good health. Both conserved end residues are part of each CDR3. Fields, in order: J gene, D gene, V gene, clone size, CDR3 protein, CDR3 DNA. D genes are given only for firm matches. Some rows mark clone size as missing; the rest say once, few, many or name a class of expanded clone.

>TRBJ1-2|TRBD1|TRBV2|.
CASSRWTGGSYGYTF
TGTGCCAGCAGTCGGTGGACAGGGGGGTCCTATGGCTACACCTTC
>TRBJ2-1|TRBD2|TRBV25-1|.
CASRSAGGPYNEQFF
TGTGCCAGCAGATCAGCGGGAGGGCCTTACAATGAGCAGTTCTTC
>TRBJ2-7|.|TRBV28|once
CASSSTGLLYEQYF
TGTGCCAGCAGCAGTACGGGACTTCTTTACGAGCAGTACTTC
>TRBJ2-6|.|TRBV10-3|.
CAISANSGGNSGANVLTF
TGTGCCATCAGTGCGAACTCCGGGGGAAACTCTGGGGCCAACGTCCTGACTTTC
>TRBJ2-7|TRBD2|TRBV7-2|.
CASSFRGGRAEEQYF
TGTGCCAGCAGCTTCCGGGGCGGGAGAGCGGAAGAGCAGTACTTC
>TRBJ2-7|.|TRBV13|.
CASSEDRRAYEQYF
TGTGCCAGCAGTGAAGACAGGCGAGCCTACGAGCAGTACTTC
>TRBJ1-4|.|TRBV9|.
CPTNEKLFF
TGTCCCACTAATGAAAAACTGTTTTTT
>TRBJ2-7|TRBD2|TRBV9|.
CASSSASGSSYEQYF
TGTGCCAGCAGTTCGGCTAGCGGGAGTTCCTACGAGCAGTACTTC
>TRBJ2-1|.|TRBV11-3|.
CASSPQGNRYNEQFF
TGTGCCAGCAGCCCCCAAGGGAATCGATACAATGAGCAGTTCTTC
>TRBJ2-1|.|TRBV7-2|.
CASSLAPLANEQFF
TGTGCCAGCAGCTTAGCGCCCCTAGCTAATGAGCAGTTCTTC
>TRBJ2-7|.|TRBV6-1|.
CASTFSPPGEQYF
TGTGCCAGCACCTTCTCCCCCCCCGGCGAGCAGTACTTC
>TRBJ2-1|.|TRBV7-8|.
CASSPMGIWNEQFF
TGTGCCAGCAGCCCCATGGGCATCTGGAATGAGCAGTTCTTC
>TRBJ1-4|.|TRBV10-1|.
CASSESRSRNEKLFF
TGCGCCAGCAGTGAGTCCCGGTCCAGGAATGAAAAACTGTTTTTT
>TRBJ2-1|.|TRBV4-3|.
CASSQAVLGRSDQFF
TGCGCCAGCAGCCAAGCGGTCCTGGGGCGGAGCGACCAGTTCTTC
>TRBJ2-1|TRBD1|TRBV12-5|.
CASVTGTGDINEQFF
TGTGCTAGTGTTACCGGGACAGGCGATATCAATGAGCAGTTCTTC
>TRBJ1-4|.|TRBV7-9|.
CASGGEWGRSTNEKLFF
TGTGCCAGCGGAGGGGAATGGGGAAGGTCTACTAATGAAAAACTGTTTTTT
>TRBJ2-5|TRBD2|TRBV9|.
CASSPFSGGLEETQYF
TGTGCCAGCAGCCCCTTCTCGGGGGGGCTAGAAGAGACCCAGTACTTC
>TRBJ2-7|.|TRBV28|.
CASSLTSLAYEQYF
TGTGCCAGCAGCTTGACTAGTCTCGCCTACGAGCAGTACTTC
>TRBJ2-2|.|TRBV5-1|once
CASIQVSGTGELFF
TGCGCCAGCATACAGGTTTCGGGCACCGGGGAGCTGTTTTTT
>TRBJ1-2|TRBD1|TRBV13|.
CASSPPDRGPGAGGYTF
TGTGCCAGCAGCCCCCCGGACAGGGGTCCCGGGGCCGGTGGCTACACCTTC
>TRBJ2-2|.|TRBV2|.
CASRADTGELFF
TGTGCCAGCAGAGCGGACACCGGGGAGCTGTTTTTT
>TRBJ2-1|TRBD1|TRBV28|.
CASRRGRGNEQFF
TGTGCCAGCAGAAGGGGGCGCGGTAATGAGCAGTTCTTC
>TRBJ2-3|.|TRBV5-1|.
CASSLNKVGKGTDTQYF
TGCGCCAGCAGCTTGAATAAGGTCGGAAAAGGGACAGATACGCAGTATTTT
>TRBJ2-1|.|TRBV9|.
CASSPRTTYNEQFF
TGTGCCAGCAGCCCCCGGACTACCTACAATGAGCAGTTCTTC
>TRBJ2-2|TRBD1|TRBV5-4|.
CASSLDRDRVTGELFF
TGTGCCAGCAGCTTGGATCGGGACAGGGTCACCGGGGAGCTGTTTTTT
>TRBJ2-1|TRBD1|TRBV19|.
CASSPDRVWLNEQFF
TGTGCCAGTAGCCCAGACAGGGTTTGGTTAAATGAGCAGTTCTTC
>TRBJ2-7|.|TRBV7-2|.
CASSLAARLGRATYEQYF
TGTGCCAGCAGCTTAGCGGCAAGGTTGGGCAGGGCGACCTACGAGCAGTACTTC
>TRBJ1-5|.|TRBV6-6|.
CASSTPSGNQPQHF
TGTGCCAGCAGTACGCCGTCAGGGAATCAGCCCCAGCATTTT
>TRBJ2-1|TRBD2|TRBV5-1|.
CASSIPGLAGGDEQFF
TGCGCCAGCAGCATCCCGGGACTAGCGGGAGGGGATGAGCAGTTCTTC
>TRBJ2-2|.|TRBV2|.
CASSQMGAGELFF
TGTGCCAGCAGCCAGATGGGGGCCGGGGAGCTGTTTTTT
>TRBJ2-7|TRBD1|TRBV2|.
CASIEGTEYEQYF
TGTGCCAGCATCGAAGGGACAGAGTACGAGCAGTACTTC
>TRBJ1-2|TRBD1|TRBV18|.
CASSFPGTGVRGYTF
TGTGCCAGCTCATTCCCCGGGACAGGAGTCCGTGGCTACACCTTC
>TRBJ2-1|.|TRBV28|.
CASSLRQVRLGNEQFF
TGTGCCAGCAGCCTAAGACAGGTCAGACTGGGGAATGAGCAGTTCTTC
>TRBJ2-1|TRBD2|TRBV10-2|.
CASVLADSYNEQFF
TGCGCCAGCGTACTAGCGGACTCCTACAATGAGCAGTTCTTC
>TRBJ2-1|TRBD2|TRBV19|once
CASSIRLSGTTYNEQFF
TGTGCCAGTAGTATTCGGCTTAGCGGGACAACCTACAATGAGCAGTTCTTC
>TRBJ1-2|.|TRBV19|.
CASSPVYNYGYTF
TGTGCCAGTAGCCCAGTATACAACTATGGCTACACCTTC
>TRBJ2-1|TRBD2|TRBV9|once
CASSVGTSGSSYNEQFF
TGTGCCAGCAGCGTCGGGACTAGCGGGAGCTCCTACAATGAGCAGTTCTTC
>TRBJ1-2|.|TRBV29-1|.
CSVATAPYGYTF
TGCAGCGTCGCCACGGCCCCCTATGGCTACACCTTC
>TRBJ2-1|.|TRBV10-3|.
CAIMIDNEQFF
TGTGCCATCATGATAGATAATGAGCAGTTCTTC
>TRBJ2-1|TRBD2|TRBV9|.
CASSADFGTSNNEQFF
TGTGCCAGCAGCGCCGACTTTGGGACTAGTAACAATGAGCAGTTCTTC
>TRBJ1-1|.|TRBV25-1|.
CASSEYTWGQGGFSEAFF
TGTGCCAGCAGTGAATATACGTGGGGTCAGGGAGGTTTTTCTGAAGCTTTCTTT